The rows below give T cell receptor beta chains drawn from one sample of a study of blood T cells in healthy people across ages. TCRdb re-called the 5' RACE reads through MiXCR, storing one row per CDR3 protein. The sample contains fewer than 900,000 distinct CDR3 sequences, 45% to 50% of which appear only once. Sequencing was carried out using blood. The receptor source for this set is a woman aged 60-75 years in good health. The CDR3 runs from the conserved cysteine through the conserved F or W. D genes are given only for firm matches. A clone size is listed for some rows: how often the clone was seen (once, few, many), or a class if it is expanded.

d_call	v_call	clone_size	j_call	cdr3_aa	cdr3_nt
TRBD2	TRBV20-1	-	TRBJ2-1	CSARDRLAGVNEQFF	TGCAGTGCTAGAGATAGACTAGCGGGAGTAAATGAGCAGTTCTTC
-	TRBV20-1	many	TRBJ1-1	CSAGDPTEAFF	TGCAGTGCCGGGGACCCGACTGAAGCTTTCTTT
-	TRBV12-3/TRBV12-4	once	TRBJ1-1	CASSFMPTEAFF	TGTGCCAGCAGTTTTATGCCGACTGAAGCTTTCTTT
-	TRBV2	-	TRBJ2-7	CASSGGLISSYEQYF	TGTGCCAGCAGTGGAGGACTCATTAGCTCCTACGAGCAGTACTTC
TRBD1	TRBV29-1	-	TRBJ1-4	CSASVGTVNEKLFF	TGCAGCGCATCGGTCGGGACAGTTAATGAAAAACTGTTTTTT
TRBD1	TRBV5-1	once	TRBJ1-5	CASSVSTGVGQPQHF	TGCGCCAGCAGCGTATCGACAGGGGTCGGTCAGCCCCAGCATTTT
-	TRBV15	once	TRBJ1-4	CATSGQPATNEKLFF	TGTGCCACCAGCGGCCAACCTGCAACTAATGAAAAACTGTTTTTT
TRBD2	TRBV2	-	TRBJ2-7	CASSATSGSNEQYF	TGTGCCAGCAGTGCGACTAGCGGGAGTAACGAGCAGTACTTC
TRBD2	TRBV20-1	once	TRBJ2-3	CSASRLAASTDTQYF	TGCAGTGCTAGTCGACTAGCGGCGAGCACAGATACGCAGTATTTT
-	TRBV20-1	-	TRBJ1-1	CSARDPNVNTEAFF	TGCAGTGCTAGAGATCCAAACGTGAACACTGAAGCTTTCTTT